What follows are 2 T cell receptor beta chains derived from one specimen sequenced in a study of shared clonotypes between healthy human individuals. Only in-frame clones appear in the TCRdb table, and some are missing; sequencing was by immunoSEQ multiplex PCR. Of approximately 720,000 clones listed, less than 80% are singletons. The sample taken for sequencing was memory CD4+ T cells sorted from blood. Subset in this sample: CD45RA-negative fraction. The receptors were sampled from a woman aged 25-40 years in good health.

By sample share, this clone is medium-sized. The chain combines TRBV7-9 with TRBJ1-2, with unresolved D. The CDR3 has 12 amino acids. V gave up 1 base and J gave up 8 bases, with 8 bases separating them. CDR1 and CDR2 (germline): SEHNR, FQNEAQ (reference sequence). The CDR3 loop reads CASSLVRQGYTF. CDR3 nucleotides: TGTGCCAGCAGCTTAGTAAGGCAAGGCTACACCTTC.

The V call is TRBV7-2, the J call TRBJ2-5; the D call may be TRBD1 or TRBD2 (5 bases each). This CDR3 spans 16 amino acids. Trimming shortened V by 1 base and J by 2 bases, and 14 bases separated the two germline ends. Per the germline V gene, CDR1 is SGHTA and CDR2 is FQGNSA. The CDR3 region has the DNA TGTGCCAGCAGCTTAGTTCCTCGGGGCGTTCAAGAGACCCAGTACTTC. The encoded protein is CASSLVPRGVQETQYF.